The next 10 T cell receptor beta chains were all read from a single sample in a study of CD8 T cells in Susac syndrome. Reverse transcription of 0.5 to 1 ug RNA was performed with random hexamers. TCRdb ran MiXCR on the immunoSEQ multiplex PCR reads and lists one entry per CDR3 protein. This table has some 400,000 distinct CDR3 sequences, about 85% appearing once. The specimen was CD8+ T cells from PBMCs. These receptors were collected from a human donor with multiple sclerosis.

The rearrangement joins TRBV20-1 to TRBJ2-7; weak D call: TRBD2 (7 bases). The germline V gene has CDR1 DFQATT and CDR2 SNEGSKA (reference sequence). The V end was cut by 5 bases, the J end by 3 bases, with 17 bases between. CDR3 length equals 14 residues. The CDR3 nucleotides read TGCAGTGCTTACATAGGGGGGGACTACTACGAGCAGTACTTC. It is translated as CSAYIGGDYYEQYF.

J is TRBJ2-2 and V is TRBV20-1; a weak D match, TRBD2 (5 bases). Trimming took off 3 bases at V and 1 base at J, with 9 bases between the two ends. This CDR3 is built from 14 residues. CDR1 is DFQATT and CDR2 is SNEGSKA in the germline V gene (reference sequence). The CDR3 loop reads CSASFEGNTGELFF. The CDR3, as DNA: TGCAGTGCTAGTTTTGAGGGGAACACCGGGGAGCTGTTTTTT.

The J gene is TRBJ2-7, the V gene TRBV27, with TRBD2 matching over 13 bases. The CDR3 is made up of 15 amino acids. Germline CDR1 MNHEY, CDR2 SMNVEV (reference sequence). Trimming cost V 10 bases and J 2 bases; bases outside gene matches: 8. CDR3 bases: TGTGCCACACGAGCGGGACTAGCGGGAACCTACGAGCAGTACTTC. Protein: CATRAGLAGTYEQYF.

The chain is built from TRBV9 and TRBJ2-1; unclear D gene. This CDR3 has 15 residues. V was cut by 0 bases and J by 12 bases, with 19 bases left in between. CDR1 and CDR2 (germline): SGDLS, YYNGEE. CDR3: CASSVVPTLAHAQFF. CDR3 nucleotide sequence: TGTGCCAGCAGCGTAGTCCCGACCCTTGCCCATGCGCAGTTCTTC.

The rearrangement links TRBV5-1 to TRBJ2-3, with 8 bases matching TRBD2. Germline V lookup: CDR1 SGHRS, CDR2 YFSETQ. CDR3 length: 17 amino acids. V lost 0 bases to trimming and J lost 0 bases; unmatched junction nucleotides: 6. The CDR3 sequence is CASSLAGRATSTDTQYF. The CDR3 DNA reads as TGCGCCAGCAGCTTGGCCGGGAGGGCCACTAGCACAGATACGCAGTATTTT.

This sequence joins TRBV15 and TRBJ2-3; the match to TRBD2 covers 9 bases. CDR1 LNHNV and CDR2 YYDKDF come from the germline V gene (reference sequence). This CDR3 spans 15 amino acids. V shed 5 bases and J 1 base; nucleotides not matched to a gene: 4. The DNA for the CDR3 is TGTGCCACCAGCCGTGTAGCGGGGGGCACAGATACGCAGTATTTT. Translating gives CATSRVAGGTDTQYF.

Note on this clonotype: Germline and junction disagree at one end, which may indicate a read error. The chain carries TRBV20-1 and TRBJ2-2; D is unclear. This CDR3 spans 11 amino acids. In germline, CDR1 is DFQATT, CDR2 SNEGSKA (reference sequence). The CDR3 region has the DNA TGCAGTGCCAGAGTGAGCGGGGAGCTGTTTTTT. This encodes CSARVSGELFF.

This chain links TRBV12-3 or TRBV12-4 with TRBJ2-1; TRBD2 is a possible D gene (6 bases). The CDR3 is 16 amino acids. V lost 4 bases, J lost 2 bases, and 15 bases lay in between. CDR3 protein: CASSSGLLTAYNEQFF. The CDR3 region has the DNA TGTGCCAGCAGTTCGGGACTCCTAACCGCCTACAATGAGCAGTTCTTC.

This rearrangement joins TRBV3-1 to TRBJ2-7, with TRBD1 matching over 8 bases. CDR1 is LGHDT, CDR2 YNNKEL, per germline (reference sequence). J was trimmed by 7 bases and V by 5 bases; bases with no gene match: 7. There are 13 residues in the CDR3. The chain's CDR3 is CASSTGGRGEQYF. The CDR3 coding sequence is TGTGCCAGCAGCACAGGGGGGAGAGGGGAGCAGTACTTC.

The V gene is TRBV19, the J gene TRBJ2-1; 8 bases map to TRBD1. Germline trimming cut 0 bases from V and 7 bases from J; bases unmatched to any gene: 11. CDR1 is LNHDA, CDR2 SQIVND, per germline (reference sequence). The CDR3 has 17 amino acids. CDR3 region: CASSIDQGGRGLNEQFF. The CDR3 coding sequence is TGTGCCAGTAGTATAGATCAGGGCGGCAGGGGGCTGAATGAGCAGTTCTTC.